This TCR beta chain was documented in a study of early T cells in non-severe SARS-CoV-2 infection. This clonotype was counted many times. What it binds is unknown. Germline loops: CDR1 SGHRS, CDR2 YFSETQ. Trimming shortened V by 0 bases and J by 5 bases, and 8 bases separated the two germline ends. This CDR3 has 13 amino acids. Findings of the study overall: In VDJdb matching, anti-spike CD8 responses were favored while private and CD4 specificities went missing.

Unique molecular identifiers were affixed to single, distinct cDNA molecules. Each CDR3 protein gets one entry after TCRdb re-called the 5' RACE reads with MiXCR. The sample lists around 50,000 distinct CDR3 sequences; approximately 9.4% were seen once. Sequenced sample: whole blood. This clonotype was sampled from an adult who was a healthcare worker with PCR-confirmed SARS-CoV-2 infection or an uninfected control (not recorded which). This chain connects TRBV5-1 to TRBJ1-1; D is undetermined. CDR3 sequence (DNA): TGCGCCAGCAGCTTGGAGTTGTCGACTGAAGCTTTCTTT. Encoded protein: CASSLELSTEAFF.